This T cell receptor (beta chain) was documented in a study of blood T cell repertoires in COVID-19. Across the study: The analysed material was cDNA or gDNA that came from T cells, B-cell-depleted T cells, or PBMCs.

In the study's own analysis: Researchers report that nucleated cell counts were estimated from reference gene primer amplification. Repertoires were generated with immunoSEQ multiplex PCR, while TCRdb's copy carries only in-frame clones and drops some. That table is the source of V, J and clone size, and D and trimming were worked out from the DNA. The sample yields more than 200,000 clones, approximately 80% seen once. CDR3 length: 14 residues. Germline CDR1 and CDR2: MDHEN and SYDVKM. Trimming took off 6 bases at V and 3 bases at J, with 14 bases between the two ends. The chain employs TRBV28 and TRBJ1-1, with TRBD1 as a possible D gene (5 bases). Specimen: peripheral blood. The TCR comes from an elderly woman with COVID-19, enrolled during active disease. The CDR3 here is CASSLAGRDTEAFF. CDR3 coding DNA: TGTGCCAGCAGCCTCGCAGGGCGTGACACTGAAGCTTTCTTT. Filled out from reference TRBV28 and TRBJ1-1, the complete variable domain reads DVKVTQSSRYLVKRTGEKVFLECVQDMDHENMFWYRQDPGLGLRLIYFSYDVKMKEKGDIPEGYSVSREKKERFSLILESASTNQTSMYLCASSLAGRDTEAFFGQGTRLTVV.